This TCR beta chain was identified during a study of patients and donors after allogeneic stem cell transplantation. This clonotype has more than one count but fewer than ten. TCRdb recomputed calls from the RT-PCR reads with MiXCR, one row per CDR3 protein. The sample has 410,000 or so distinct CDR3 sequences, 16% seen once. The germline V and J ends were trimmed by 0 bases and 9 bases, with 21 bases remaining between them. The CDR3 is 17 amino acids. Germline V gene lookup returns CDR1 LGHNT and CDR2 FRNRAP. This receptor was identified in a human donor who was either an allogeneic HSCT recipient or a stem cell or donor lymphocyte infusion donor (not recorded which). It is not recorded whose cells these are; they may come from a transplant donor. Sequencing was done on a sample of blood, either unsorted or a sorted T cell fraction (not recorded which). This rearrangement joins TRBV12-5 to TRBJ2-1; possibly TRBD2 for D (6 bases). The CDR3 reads CASGLVWDGTPPSEQFF. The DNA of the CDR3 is TGTGCTAGTGGTTTGGTATGGGATGGGACTCCTCCGAGTGAGCAGTTCTTC.